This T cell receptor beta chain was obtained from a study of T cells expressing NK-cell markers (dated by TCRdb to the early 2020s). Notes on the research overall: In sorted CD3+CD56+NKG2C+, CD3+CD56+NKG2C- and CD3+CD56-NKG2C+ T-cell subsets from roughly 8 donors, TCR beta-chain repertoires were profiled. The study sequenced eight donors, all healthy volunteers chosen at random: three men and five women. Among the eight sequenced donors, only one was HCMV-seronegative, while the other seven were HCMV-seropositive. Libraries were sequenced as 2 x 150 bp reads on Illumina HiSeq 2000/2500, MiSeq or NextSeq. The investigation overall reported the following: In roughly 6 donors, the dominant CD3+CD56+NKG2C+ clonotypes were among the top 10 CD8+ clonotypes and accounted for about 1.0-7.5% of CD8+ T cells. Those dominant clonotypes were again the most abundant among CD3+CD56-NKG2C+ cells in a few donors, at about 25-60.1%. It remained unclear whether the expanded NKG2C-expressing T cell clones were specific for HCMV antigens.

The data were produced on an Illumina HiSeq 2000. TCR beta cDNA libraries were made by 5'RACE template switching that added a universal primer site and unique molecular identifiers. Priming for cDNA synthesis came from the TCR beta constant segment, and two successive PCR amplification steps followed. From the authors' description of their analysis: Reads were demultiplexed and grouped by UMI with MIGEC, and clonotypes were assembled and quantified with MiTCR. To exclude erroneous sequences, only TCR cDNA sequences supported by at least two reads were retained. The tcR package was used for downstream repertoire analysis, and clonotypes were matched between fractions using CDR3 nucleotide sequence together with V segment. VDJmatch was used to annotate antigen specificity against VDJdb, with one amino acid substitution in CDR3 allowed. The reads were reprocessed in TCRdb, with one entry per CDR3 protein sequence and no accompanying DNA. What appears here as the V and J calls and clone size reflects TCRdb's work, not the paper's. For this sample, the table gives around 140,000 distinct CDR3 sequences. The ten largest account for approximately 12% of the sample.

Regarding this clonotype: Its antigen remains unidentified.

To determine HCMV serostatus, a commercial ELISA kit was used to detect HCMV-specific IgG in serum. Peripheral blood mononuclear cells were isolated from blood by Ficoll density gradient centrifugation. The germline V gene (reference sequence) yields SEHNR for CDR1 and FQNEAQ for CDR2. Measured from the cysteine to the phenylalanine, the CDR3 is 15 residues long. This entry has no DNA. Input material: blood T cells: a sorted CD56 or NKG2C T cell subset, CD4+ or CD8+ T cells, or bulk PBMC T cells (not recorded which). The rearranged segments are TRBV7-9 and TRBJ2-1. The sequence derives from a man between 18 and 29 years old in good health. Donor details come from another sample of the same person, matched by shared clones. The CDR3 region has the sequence CASSLGLSSYNEQFF. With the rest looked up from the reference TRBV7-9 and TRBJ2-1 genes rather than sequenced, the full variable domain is DTGVSQNPRHKITKRGQNVTFRCDPISEHNRLYWYRQTLGQGPEFLTYFQNEAQLEKSRLLSDRFSAERPKGSFSTLEIQRTEQGDSAMYLCASSLGLSSYNEQFFGPGTRLTVL.